The T cell receptor beta chain under discussion was sequenced for a study of early T cells in non-severe SARS-CoV-2 infection. Study-wide context: The sequenced material was bulk RNA from unsorted whole blood, and its chains were unpaired. Overall study findings and caveats: Anti-spike CD8 specificities were favored by VDJdb matching, whose results missed private and CD4 specificities.

CDR1 SGHRS and CDR2 YFSETQ come from the germline V gene. V was pared by 0 bases and J by 4 bases, with 17 bases between. The CDR3 totals 17 residues. This clonotype occurred many times. Its antigen is not known. Unique molecular identifiers were affixed to single, distinct cDNA molecules. Using its own MiXCR run on the 5' RACE reads, TCRdb lists one record per CDR3 protein. The sample yields roughly 86,000 distinct CDR3 sequences, about 14% seen once. The material sequenced was whole blood. The clonotype was recovered from an adult who was a healthcare worker with PCR-confirmed SARS-CoV-2 infection or an uninfected control (not recorded which). The J gene is TRBJ2-4, the V gene TRBV5-1; D possibly corresponds to TRBD1 (5 bases). The CDR3 DNA reads TGCGCCAGCAGCTTGGACTCTACCACAGGAGTAAAAAACATTCAGTACTTC. The encoded protein is CASSLDSTTGVKNIQYF.